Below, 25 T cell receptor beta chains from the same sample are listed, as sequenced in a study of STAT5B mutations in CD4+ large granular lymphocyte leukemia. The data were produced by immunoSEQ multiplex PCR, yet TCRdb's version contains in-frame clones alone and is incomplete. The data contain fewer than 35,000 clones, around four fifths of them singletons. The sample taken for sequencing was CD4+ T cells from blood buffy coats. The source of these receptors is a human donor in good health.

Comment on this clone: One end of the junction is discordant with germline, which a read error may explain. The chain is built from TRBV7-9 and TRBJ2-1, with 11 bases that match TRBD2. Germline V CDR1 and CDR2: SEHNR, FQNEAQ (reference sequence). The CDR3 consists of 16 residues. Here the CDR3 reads CASRLAGGPSYNEQFF. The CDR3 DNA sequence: TGTGCCAGCAGGTTAGCGGGGGGGCCCTCCTACAATGAGCAGTTCTTC.

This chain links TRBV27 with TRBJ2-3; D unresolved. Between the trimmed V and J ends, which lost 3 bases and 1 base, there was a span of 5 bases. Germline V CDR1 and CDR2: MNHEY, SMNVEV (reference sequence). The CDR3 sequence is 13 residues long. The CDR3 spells CASSFRRTDTQYF. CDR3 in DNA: TGTGCCAGCAGTTTCCGGCGCACAGATACGCAGTATTTT.

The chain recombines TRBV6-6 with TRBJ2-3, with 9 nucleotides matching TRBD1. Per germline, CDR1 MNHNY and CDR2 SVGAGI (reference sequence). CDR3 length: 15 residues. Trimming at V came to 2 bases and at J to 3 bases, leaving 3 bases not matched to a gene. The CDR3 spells CASSYVGQGTDTQYF. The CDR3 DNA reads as TGTGCCAGCAGTTACGTGGGACAGGGTACAGATACGCAGTATTTT.

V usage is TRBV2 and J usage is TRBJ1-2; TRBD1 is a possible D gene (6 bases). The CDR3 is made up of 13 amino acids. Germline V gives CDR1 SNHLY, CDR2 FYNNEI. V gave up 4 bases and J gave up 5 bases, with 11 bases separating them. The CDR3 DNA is TGTGCCAGCAGTGCTGGACAGTATTATGGCTACACCTTC. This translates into CASSAGQYYGYTF.

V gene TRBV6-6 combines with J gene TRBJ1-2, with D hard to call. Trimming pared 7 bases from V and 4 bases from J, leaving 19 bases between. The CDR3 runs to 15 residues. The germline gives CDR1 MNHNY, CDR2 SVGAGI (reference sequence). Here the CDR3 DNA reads TGTGCCAGCACCAAACGAGGGCAGTGGGTCTATGGCTACACCTTC. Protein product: CASTKRGQWVYGYTF.

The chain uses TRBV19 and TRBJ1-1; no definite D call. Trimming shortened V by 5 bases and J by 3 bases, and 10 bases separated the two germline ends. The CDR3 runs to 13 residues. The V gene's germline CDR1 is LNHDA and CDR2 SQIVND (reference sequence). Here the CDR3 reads CASSVGKYTEAFF. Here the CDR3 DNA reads TGTGCCAGTAGTGTCGGGAAGTACACTGAAGCTTTCTTT.

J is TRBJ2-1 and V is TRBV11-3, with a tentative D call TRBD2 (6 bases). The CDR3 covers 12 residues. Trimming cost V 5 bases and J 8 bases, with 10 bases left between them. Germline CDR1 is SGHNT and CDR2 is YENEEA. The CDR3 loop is CASSVGGYEQFF. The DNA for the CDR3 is TGTGCCAGCAGCGTGGGGGGTTATGAGCAGTTCTTC.

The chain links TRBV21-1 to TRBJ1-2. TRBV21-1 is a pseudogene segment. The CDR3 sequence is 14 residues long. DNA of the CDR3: TGTGCCAGCAGCCCCGCGGGGGGGAACTATGGCTACACCTTC. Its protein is CASSPAGGNYGYTF.

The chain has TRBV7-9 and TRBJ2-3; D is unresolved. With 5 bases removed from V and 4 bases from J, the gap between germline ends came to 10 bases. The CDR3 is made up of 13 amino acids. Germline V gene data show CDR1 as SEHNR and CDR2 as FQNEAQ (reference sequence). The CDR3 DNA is TGTGCCAGCAGCACCCGAAGTGCAGATACGCAGTATTTT. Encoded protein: CASSTRSADTQYF.

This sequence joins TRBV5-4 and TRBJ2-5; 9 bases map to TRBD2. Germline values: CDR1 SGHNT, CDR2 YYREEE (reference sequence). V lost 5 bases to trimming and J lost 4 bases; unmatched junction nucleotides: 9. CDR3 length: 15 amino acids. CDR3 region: CASRKGGGAVETQYF. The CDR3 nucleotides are TGTGCCAGCAGAAAGGGCGGGGGGGCAGTAGAGACCCAGTACTTC.

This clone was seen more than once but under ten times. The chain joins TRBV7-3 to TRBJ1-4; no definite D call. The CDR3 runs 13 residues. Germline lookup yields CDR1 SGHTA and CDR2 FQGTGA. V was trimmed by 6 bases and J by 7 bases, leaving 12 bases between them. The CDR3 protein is CASSRTEGEKLFF. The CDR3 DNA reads TGTGCCAGCAGTAGGACCGAAGGTGAAAAACTGTTTTTT.

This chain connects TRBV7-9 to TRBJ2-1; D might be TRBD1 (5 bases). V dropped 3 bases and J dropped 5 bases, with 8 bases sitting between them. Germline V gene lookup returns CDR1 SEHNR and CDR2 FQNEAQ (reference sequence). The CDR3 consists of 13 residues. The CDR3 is CASSFDRNNEQFF. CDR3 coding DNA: TGTGCCAGCAGCTTTGACAGAAACAATGAGCAGTTCTTC.

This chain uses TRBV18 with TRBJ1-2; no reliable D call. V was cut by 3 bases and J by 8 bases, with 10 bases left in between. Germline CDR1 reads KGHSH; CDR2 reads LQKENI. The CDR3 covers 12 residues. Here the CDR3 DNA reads TGTGCCAGCTCACCCGGTAAAGCGGGCTACACCTTC. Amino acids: CASSPGKAGYTF.

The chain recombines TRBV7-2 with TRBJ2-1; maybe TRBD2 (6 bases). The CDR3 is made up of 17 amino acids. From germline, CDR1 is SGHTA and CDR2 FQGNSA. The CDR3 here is CAVQRELAPIWDNEQFF. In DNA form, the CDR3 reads TGTGCAGTTCAAAGGGAGCTAGCGCCCATTTGGGACAATGAGCAGTTCTTC.

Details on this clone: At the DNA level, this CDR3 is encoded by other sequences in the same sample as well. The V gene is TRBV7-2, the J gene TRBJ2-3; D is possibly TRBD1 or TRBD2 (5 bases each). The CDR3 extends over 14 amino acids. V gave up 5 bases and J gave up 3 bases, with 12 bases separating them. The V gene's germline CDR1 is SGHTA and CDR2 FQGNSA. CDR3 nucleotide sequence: TGTGCCAGCAGCCCAGGGACCTCAACAGATACGCAGTATTTT. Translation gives CASSPGTSTDTQYF.

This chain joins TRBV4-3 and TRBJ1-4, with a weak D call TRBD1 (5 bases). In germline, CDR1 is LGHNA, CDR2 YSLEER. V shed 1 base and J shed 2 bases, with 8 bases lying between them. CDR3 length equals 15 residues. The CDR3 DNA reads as TGCGCCAGCAGCCAAGCGGGGGTGACTAATGAAAAACTGTTTTTT. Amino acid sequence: CASSQAGVTNEKLFF.

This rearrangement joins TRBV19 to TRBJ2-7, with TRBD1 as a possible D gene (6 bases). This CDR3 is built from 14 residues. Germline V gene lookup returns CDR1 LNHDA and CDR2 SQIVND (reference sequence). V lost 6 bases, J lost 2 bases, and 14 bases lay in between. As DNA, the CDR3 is TGTGCCAGTAGACGGACAGTAGGGGCCTACGAGCAGTACTTC. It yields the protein CASRRTVGAYEQYF.

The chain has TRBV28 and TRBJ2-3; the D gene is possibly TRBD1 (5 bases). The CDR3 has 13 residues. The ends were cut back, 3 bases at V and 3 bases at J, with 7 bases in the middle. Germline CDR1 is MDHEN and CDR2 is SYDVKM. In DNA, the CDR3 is TGTGCCAGCAGTTTTCCAGGGACAGATACGCAGTATTTT. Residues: CASSFPGTDTQYF. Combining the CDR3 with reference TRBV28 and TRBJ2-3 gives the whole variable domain DVKVTQSSRYLVKRTGEKVFLECVQDMDHENMFWYRQDPGLGLRLIYFSYDVKMKEKGDIPEGYSVSREKKERFSLILESASTNQTSMYLCASSFPGTDTQYFGPGTRLTVL.

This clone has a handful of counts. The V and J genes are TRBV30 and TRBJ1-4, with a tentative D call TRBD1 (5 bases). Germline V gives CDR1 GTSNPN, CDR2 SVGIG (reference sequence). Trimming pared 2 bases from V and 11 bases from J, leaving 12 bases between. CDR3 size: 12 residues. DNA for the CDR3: TGTGCCTGGAGTACTCGACAGTGGAAACTGTTTTTT. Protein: CAWSTRQWKLFF.

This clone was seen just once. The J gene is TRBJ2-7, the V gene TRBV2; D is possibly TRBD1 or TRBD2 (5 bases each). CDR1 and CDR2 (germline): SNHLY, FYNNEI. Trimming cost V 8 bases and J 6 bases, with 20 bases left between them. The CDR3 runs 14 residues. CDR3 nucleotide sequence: TGTGCCAGCCAGGGACCGTTTGGCCTGGGCGAGCAGTACTTC. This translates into CASQGPFGLGEQYF.

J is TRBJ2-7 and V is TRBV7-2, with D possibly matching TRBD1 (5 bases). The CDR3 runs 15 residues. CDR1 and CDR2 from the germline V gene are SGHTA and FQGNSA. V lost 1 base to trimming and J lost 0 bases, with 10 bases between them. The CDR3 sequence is CASSLGQGTSYEQYF. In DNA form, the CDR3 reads TGTGCCAGCAGCTTAGGTCAGGGTACCTCCTACGAGCAGTACTTC.

CDR3 in DNA: TGTGCCTATCGAGGGGGGGGCGGGAAAGATACGCAGTATTTT. Its translation: CAYRGGGGKDTQYF. The chain links TRBV5-4 to TRBJ2-3; D is perhaps TRBD2 (7 bases). V was clipped by 10 bases and J by 5 bases, with 20 bases between them. The CDR3 loop spans 14 amino acids. CDR1 and CDR2 (germline): SGHNT, YYREEE (reference sequence). Based on the CDR3 plus reference TRBV5-4 and TRBJ2-3, the full variable domain is ETGVTQSPTHLIKTRGQQVTLRCSSQSGHNTVSWYQQALGQGPQFIFQYYREEENGRGNFPPRFSGLQFPNYSSELNVNALELDDSALYLCAYRGGGGKDTQYFGPGTRLTVL.

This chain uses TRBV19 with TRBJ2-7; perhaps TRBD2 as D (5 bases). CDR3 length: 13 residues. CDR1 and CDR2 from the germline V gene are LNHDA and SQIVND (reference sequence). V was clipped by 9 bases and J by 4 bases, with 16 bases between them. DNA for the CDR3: TGTGCCAGCAAGCCGAGCGGAGGATACGAGCAGTACTTC. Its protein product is CASKPSGGYEQYF.

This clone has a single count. The CDR3 sequence: CASSRGDRTIYNSPLHF. DNA for the CDR3: TGCGCCAGCAGCCGAGGGGACAGGACAATCTATAATTCACCCCTCCACTTT. The chain links TRBV4-1 to TRBJ1-6, with 8 bases aligning to TRBD1. After removal of 4 bases from V and 3 bases from J, the junction contained 8 bases not matched to a gene. Germline V gene sequence: CDR1 MGHRA, CDR2 YSYEKL. The CDR3 length is 17 residues.

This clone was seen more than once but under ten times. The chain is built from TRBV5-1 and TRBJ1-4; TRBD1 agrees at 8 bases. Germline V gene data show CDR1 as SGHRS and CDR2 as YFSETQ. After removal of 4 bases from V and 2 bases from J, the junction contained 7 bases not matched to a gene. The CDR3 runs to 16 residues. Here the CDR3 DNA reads TGCGCCAGCAGCGTTGGACAGGGAGGCACTAATGAAAAACTGTTTTTT. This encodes CASSVGQGGTNEKLFF. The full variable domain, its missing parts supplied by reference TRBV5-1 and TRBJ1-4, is KAGVTQTPRYLIKTRGQQVTLSCSPISGHRSVSWYQQTPGQGLQFLFEYFSETQRNKGNFPGRFSGRQFSNSRSEMNVSTLELGDSALYLCASSVGQGGTNEKLFFGSGTQLSVL.